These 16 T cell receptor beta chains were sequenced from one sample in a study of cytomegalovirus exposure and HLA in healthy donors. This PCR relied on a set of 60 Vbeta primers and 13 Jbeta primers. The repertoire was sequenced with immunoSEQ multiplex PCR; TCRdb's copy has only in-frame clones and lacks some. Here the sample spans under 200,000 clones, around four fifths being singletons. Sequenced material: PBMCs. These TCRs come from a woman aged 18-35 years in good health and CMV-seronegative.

CDR3 in amino acids: CASTDRGDEKLFF. CDR3 DNA: TGTGCCAGCACGGACAGGGGGGATGAAAAACTGTTTTTT. The V and J genes are TRBV7-9 and TRBJ1-4; TRBD1 matches at 10 bases. This CDR3 is built from 13 residues. Trimming at V came to 7 bases and at J to 6 bases, leaving 2 bases not matched to a gene. Per the germline V gene, CDR1 is SEHNR and CDR2 is FQNEAQ (reference sequence).

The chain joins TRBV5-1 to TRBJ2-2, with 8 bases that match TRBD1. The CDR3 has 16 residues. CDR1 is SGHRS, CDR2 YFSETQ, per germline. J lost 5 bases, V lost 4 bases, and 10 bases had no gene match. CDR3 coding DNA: TGCGCCAGCAGCGAAAACAGGGGGAGGTCTACCGGGGAGCTGTTTTTT. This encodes CASSENRGRSTGELFF.

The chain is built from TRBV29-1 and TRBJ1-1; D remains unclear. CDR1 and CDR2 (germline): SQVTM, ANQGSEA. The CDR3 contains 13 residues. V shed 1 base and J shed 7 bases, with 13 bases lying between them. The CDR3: CSVEAYSGIEAFF. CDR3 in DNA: TGCAGCGTTGAAGCATATTCGGGAATTGAAGCTTTCTTT.

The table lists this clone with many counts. CDR3 nucleotide sequence: TGCGCCAGCAGTGAGTCGTCGGGAGGAGGGATCTATGGCTACACCTTC. Translated: CASSESSGGGIYGYTF. The chain uses TRBV10-2 and TRBJ1-2, with unresolved D. With 0 bases removed from V and 4 bases from J, the gap between germline ends came to 15 bases. The CDR3 is 16 residues long. Germline V gene lookup returns CDR1 WSHSY and CDR2 SAAADI.

This CDR3 is CASSVLVNSPLHF. CDR3 sequence (DNA): TGTGCCAGCAGTGTCTTAGTTAATTCACCCCTCCACTTT. This chain links TRBV2 with TRBJ1-6; D is unclear. Germline CDR1 is SNHLY and CDR2 is FYNNEI. CDR3 size: 13 residues. V was clipped by 4 bases and J by 6 bases, with 7 bases between them.

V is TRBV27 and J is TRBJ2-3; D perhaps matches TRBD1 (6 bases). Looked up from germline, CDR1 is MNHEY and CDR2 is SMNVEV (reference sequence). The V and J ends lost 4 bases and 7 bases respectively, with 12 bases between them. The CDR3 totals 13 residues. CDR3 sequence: CASSWLGANTQYF. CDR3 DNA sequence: TGTGCCAGCAGTTGGTTGGGGGCAAATACGCAGTATTTT.

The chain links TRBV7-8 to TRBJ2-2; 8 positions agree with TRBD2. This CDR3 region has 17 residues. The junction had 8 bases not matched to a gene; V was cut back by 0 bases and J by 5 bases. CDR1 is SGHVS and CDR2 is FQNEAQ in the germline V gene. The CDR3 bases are TGTGCCAGCAGCTTAGCCACGGGACTAGTAAATACCGGGGAGCTGTTTTTT. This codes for CASSLATGLVNTGELFF.

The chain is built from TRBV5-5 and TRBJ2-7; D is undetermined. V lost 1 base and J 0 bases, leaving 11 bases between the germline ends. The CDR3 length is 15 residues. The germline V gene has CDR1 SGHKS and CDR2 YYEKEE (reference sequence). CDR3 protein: CASSLQLTPSYEQYF. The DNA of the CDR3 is TGTGCCAGCAGCTTGCAACTGACACCCTCCTACGAGCAGTACTTC.

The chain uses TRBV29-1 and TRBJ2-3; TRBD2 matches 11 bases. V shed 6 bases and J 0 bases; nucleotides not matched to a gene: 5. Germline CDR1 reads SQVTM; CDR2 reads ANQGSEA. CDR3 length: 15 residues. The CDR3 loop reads CSVTRTSGSTDTQYF. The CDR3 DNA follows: TGCAGCGTAACACGGACTAGCGGGAGCACAGATACGCAGTATTTT.

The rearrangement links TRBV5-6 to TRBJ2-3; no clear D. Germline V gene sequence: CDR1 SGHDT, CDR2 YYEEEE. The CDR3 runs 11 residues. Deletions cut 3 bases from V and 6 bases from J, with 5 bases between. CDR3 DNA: TGTGCCAGCAGCTCCGAGGATACGCAGTATTTT. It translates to CASSSEDTQYF.

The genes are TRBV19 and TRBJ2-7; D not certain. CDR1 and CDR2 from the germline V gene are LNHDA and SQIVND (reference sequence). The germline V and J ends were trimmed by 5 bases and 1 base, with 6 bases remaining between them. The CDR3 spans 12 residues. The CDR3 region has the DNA TGTGCCAGTAGTCGTATGTCCTACGAGCAGTACTTC. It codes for CASSRMSYEQYF.

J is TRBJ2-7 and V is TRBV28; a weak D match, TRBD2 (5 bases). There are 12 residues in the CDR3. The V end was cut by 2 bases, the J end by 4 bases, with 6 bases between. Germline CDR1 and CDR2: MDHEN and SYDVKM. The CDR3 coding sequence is TGTGCCAGCAGTTTACGGGAATACGAGCAGTACTTC. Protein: CASSLREYEQYF.

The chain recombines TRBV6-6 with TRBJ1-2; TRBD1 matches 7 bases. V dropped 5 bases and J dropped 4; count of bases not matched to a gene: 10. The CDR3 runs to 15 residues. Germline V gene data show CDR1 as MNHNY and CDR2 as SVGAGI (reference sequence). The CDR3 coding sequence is TGTGCCAGCAGTACCTTGACAGGGCGGCTCTATGGCTACACCTTC. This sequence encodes CASSTLTGRLYGYTF.

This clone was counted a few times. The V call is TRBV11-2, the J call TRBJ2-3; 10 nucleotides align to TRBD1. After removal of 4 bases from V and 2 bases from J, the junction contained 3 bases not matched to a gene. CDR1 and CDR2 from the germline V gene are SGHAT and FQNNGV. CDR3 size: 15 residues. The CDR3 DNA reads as TGTGCCAGCAGCTGGGACAGGGGAAACACAGATACGCAGTATTTT. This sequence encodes CASSWDRGNTDTQYF.

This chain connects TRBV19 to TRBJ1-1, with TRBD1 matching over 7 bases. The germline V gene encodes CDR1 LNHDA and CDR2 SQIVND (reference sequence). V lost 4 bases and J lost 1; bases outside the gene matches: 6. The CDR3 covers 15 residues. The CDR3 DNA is TGTGCCAGTAGTACCCCCTGGACAGGGAACACTGAAGCTTTCTTT. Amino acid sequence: CASSTPWTGNTEAFF.

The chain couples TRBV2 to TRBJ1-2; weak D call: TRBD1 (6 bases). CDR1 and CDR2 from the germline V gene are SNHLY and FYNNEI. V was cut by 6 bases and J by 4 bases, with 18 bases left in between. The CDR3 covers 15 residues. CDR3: CASSPSQGMGYGYTF. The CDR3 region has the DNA TGTGCCAGCAGCCCCTCTCAGGGGATGGGCTATGGCTACACCTTC.